Reported below is one T cell receptor beta chain. Its cognate antigen is unknown. One entry per CDR3 protein, called by TCRdb with MiXCR from the 5' RACE reads. The sample consists of hundreds of thousands of distinct CDR3 sequences, less than 25% of them appearing once. The record originates from a study of T-cell memory formation after mild COVID-19. Study context: TCR clusters showed largely donor specificity.

General study findings and limits: Certain responding clones were present in pre-infection memory, suggesting participation of cross-reactive memory.

The germline gives CDR1 MNHEY, CDR2 SVGAGI. This CDR3 spans 13 amino acids. V was pared by 6 bases and J by 2 bases, with 3 bases of the junction left unmatched. Sequenced material: PBMCs or a T cell subset sorted from them (not recorded which). The chain employs TRBV6-5 and TRBJ2-7; TRBD1 matches 8 bases. The sequence was collected from an adult woman who had mild COVID-19 (a few samples of this study predate the infection). Cell type and time point are not known. The DNA of the CDR3 is TGTGCCAGCAGGGACAGGGTAGCCTACGAGCAGTACTTC. Encoded protein: CASRDRVAYEQYF.